This TCR beta chain appears in the sequencing data of a study of blood T cell repertoires in COVID-19. For the study at large: Whether acute or convalescent, the COVID-19 samples came from the United States, Italy and Spain. Sources were T cells, B-cell-depleted T cells, or PBMCs; the material itself was cDNA or gDNA.

Authors' data handling: Estimation of nucleated cell counts relied on the amplification of reference gene primers. Sequencing was performed with immunoSEQ multiplex PCR; in TCRdb, only in-frame clones are kept and a portion is missing. The D gene and trimming were derived from the DNA, and the V and J assignments and clone size from that table. The table lists about 250,000 clones, about nine tenths of them singletons. What was sequenced was peripheral blood. The source of this sequence is a man aged 25-45 years with COVID-19, enrolled during active disease.

The DNA for the CDR3 is TGTGCCTGGAGTGGGGTCGGGCAGCCCCAGCATTTT. It codes for CAWSGVGQPQHF. This chain links TRBV30 with TRBJ1-5; D gene uncertain. The V end was cut by 1 base, the J end by 7 bases, with 8 bases between. CDR3 size: 12 residues. From germline, CDR1 is GTSNPN and CDR2 SVGIG (reference sequence).